The rows below give T cell receptor beta chains drawn from one sample of a study of T cell responses to AZD1222 COVID-19 vaccine. The repertoire was sequenced with immunoSEQ multiplex PCR; TCRdb's copy has only in-frame clones and lacks some. The sample holds about 140,000 clones, about 89% seen once. The specimen was peripheral blood, collected 28 days after the second dose of the MenACWY control vaccine. The receptors were sampled from an adult who received the MenACWY meningococcal vaccine as a control. Both conserved end residues are part of each CDR3. Fields, in order: CDR3 DNA, CDR3 protein, J gene, D gene, V gene. The D gene is left open where the match is weak.

TGTGCCAGCAGCTTGCCCGGGACAGGGGGCGATGAGCAGTTCTTC	CASSLPGTGGDEQFF	TRBJ2-1	TRBD1	TRBV5-4
TGTGCCAGCAGCTTAGCCAGGGGGTGGACTGAAGCTTTCTTT	CASSLARGWTEAFF	TRBJ1-1	TRBD1	TRBV7-9
TGTGCCAGCTCATCGACAGGGAACTATGGCTACACCTTC	CASSSTGNYGYTF	TRBJ1-2	TRBD1	TRBV18
TGTGCCAGCACTGGCGGGACAGATAATAACTATGGCTACACCTTC	CASTGGTDNNYGYTF	TRBJ1-2	TRBD1	TRBV2
TGTGCCAGCAGCTCTCCCGGGATGTTAGCCAAAAACATTCAGTACTTC	CASSSPGMLAKNIQYF	TRBJ2-4	-	TRBV7-2
TGCGCCAGCAGTCAATCTCGCCCCGCAGGGGAAAAACTGTTTTTT	CASSQSRPAGEKLFF	TRBJ1-4	-	TRBV23-1
TGCAGCGTTGGCAGGGAGACCTACGAGCAGTACTTC	CSVGRETYEQYF	TRBJ2-7	-	TRBV29-1
TGTGCCAGCAGCCGGGGACAGGGACCTCCGTATTTT	CASSRGQGPPYF	TRBJ2-3	TRBD1	TRBV11-3
TGTGCCAGTAGTAGCAGCTCTAGCGGGAGAACTTACAATGAGCAGTTCTTC	CASSSSSSGRTYNEQFF	TRBJ2-1	TRBD2	TRBV19
TGTGCCAGCAGTCCCATACGGGCAAACTACGAGCAGTACTTC	CASSPIRANYEQYF	TRBJ2-7	-	TRBV28
TGTGCCAGCAGCCCCATCGGGACTAGCGACAACAATGAGCAGTTCTTC	CASSPIGTSDNNEQFF	TRBJ2-1	TRBD2	TRBV9
TGTGCCAGCAGTGACACGGGGGGCCCTTACACTGAAGCTTTCTTT	CASSDTGGPYTEAFF	TRBJ1-1	-	TRBV6-6
TGTGCCAGCAGTCCAAGTTCAGGGGTCACCGGGGAGCTGTTTTTT	CASSPSSGVTGELFF	TRBJ2-2	-	TRBV3-1/TRBV3-2
TGCAGCGTTGACAGCGGGAGGGGGAATGAGCAGTTCTTC	CSVDSGRGNEQFF	TRBJ2-1	TRBD2	TRBV29-1
TGTGCCAGCGGGGCAGGGTCTGGGGCCAACGTCCTGACTTTC	CASGAGSGANVLTF	TRBJ2-6	-	TRBV28
TGTGCCAGCAGCTCGAATCGCGGGGAGCTGTTTTTT	CASSSNRGELFF	TRBJ2-2	-	TRBV11-3
TGTGCCTGGGACAGGGGTTTGAACACTGAAGCTTTCTTT	CAWDRGLNTEAFF	TRBJ1-1	TRBD1	TRBV30